What follows are 18 T cell receptor beta chains derived from one specimen sequenced in a study of cytomegalovirus exposure and HLA in healthy donors (TCRdb year 2017). The library was made by the immunoSEQ multiplex PCR assay. For the multiplex PCR, a mixture combining 60 forward primers for TCR Vbeta segments and 13 reverse primers for TCR Jbeta segments was used. The immuneACCESS repertoire file appears here via TCRdb, limited to in-frame rearrangements. These files lack a portion of the clones; in checked studies, under half of the deficit traces to unresolved V genes, and the cause of the others is not known. Recorded for this sample are 55,000 to 65,000 clones; 65% to 90% of them occurred a single time. The ten largest clones take up about 11% of the sample. Sequenced input: PBMCs. The receptors were sampled from a female donor in good health and CMV-seronegative.

This chain connects TRBV6-5 to TRBJ2-1; 11 bases fit TRBD2. There are 15 residues in the CDR3. Germline V CDR1 and CDR2: MNHEY, SVGAGI. Unmatched junction bases numbered 6, after V lost 6 bases and J lost 5 bases. The CDR3 protein is CASRTGLAVNNEQFF. DNA for the CDR3: TGTGCCAGCAGAACGGGACTAGCGGTGAACAATGAGCAGTTCTTC.

This chain connects TRBV2 to TRBJ2-7, with TRBD1 as a possible D gene (6 bases). CDR1 is SNHLY, CDR2 FYNNEI, per germline. The length of the CDR3 is 12 residues. V lost 3 bases and J 7 bases, leaving 10 bases between the germline ends. The CDR3 bases are TGTGCCAGCAGTGAGGGGGCGCGGGAGCAGTACTTC. Translating gives CASSEGAREQYF. The whole variable domain, filled in from reference TRBV2 and TRBJ2-7, reads EPEVTQTPSHQVTQMGQEVILRCVPISNHLYFYWYRQILGQKVEFLVSFYNNEISEKSEIFDDQFSVERPDGSNFTLKIRSTKLEDSAMYFCASSEGAREQYFGPGTRLTVT.

J is TRBJ2-1 and V is TRBV9, with a weak D call TRBD1 (6 bases). The CDR3 is made up of 13 amino acids. V lost 0 bases to trimming and J lost 5 bases, with 6 bases between them. Germline V gives CDR1 SGDLS, CDR2 YYNGEE. CDR3 sequence reads: CASSVEGDNEQFF. In DNA form, the CDR3 reads TGTGCCAGCAGCGTAGAGGGGGACAATGAGCAGTTCTTC.

The rearrangement joins TRBV2 to TRBJ2-2, with a possible D match to TRBD1 (5 bases). The CDR3 is 13 amino acids. CDR1 is SNHLY and CDR2 is FYNNEI in the germline V gene. Trimming took off 7 bases at V and 1 base at J, with 7 bases between the two ends. In DNA, the CDR3 is TGTGCCAGCACGGACAAGAACACCGGGGAGCTGTTTTTT. This encodes CASTDKNTGELFF.

V gene TRBV6-5 combines with J gene TRBJ2-7; 7 positions agree with TRBD1. The CDR3 is 14 residues long. Germline CDR1 and CDR2: MNHEY and SVGAGI. Unmatched junction bases numbered 12, after V lost 7 bases and J lost 6 bases. The CDR3 spells CASMSRTGLREQYF. The DNA of the CDR3 is TGTGCCAGCATGTCCAGGACAGGACTTCGCGAGCAGTACTTC.

This clone has more than one count but fewer than ten. The chain employs TRBV6-1 and TRBJ1-2; 8 bases are shared with TRBD1. The junction had 8 bases not matched to a gene; V was cut back by 7 bases and J by 4 bases. This CDR3 is built from 14 residues. CDR1 is MNHNS, CDR2 SASEGT, per germline. In DNA form, the CDR3 reads TGTGCCAGCACGCCCGGACAGGGAGGCTATGGCTACACCTTC. This codes for CASTPGQGGYGYTF.

The gene calls are TRBV9 and TRBJ2-2, with 10 bases that match TRBD1. Losses at the gene ends were 4 bases for V and 4 bases for J; bases not matched to a gene: 7. CDR3 length equals 16 residues. CDR1 is SGDLS, CDR2 YYNGEE, per germline. Here the CDR3 DNA reads TGTGCCAGCAGCCTCAGGGGACAGGGGACCACCGGGGAGCTGTTTTTT. As protein: CASSLRGQGTTGELFF.

This clone was counted a single time. The gene calls are TRBV7-2 and TRBJ1-5; maybe TRBD1 (5 bases). The germline V gene has CDR1 SGHTA and CDR2 FQGNSA. This CDR3 spans 15 amino acids. Trimming shortened V by 1 base and J by 2 bases, and 9 bases separated the two germline ends. The CDR3 DNA is TGTGCCAGCAGCTTAGACGGCAGGGGCAATCAGCCCCAGCATTTT. Protein: CASSLDGRGNQPQHF.

The CDR3 DNA follows: TGCGCCAGCAGCCAGTATCCGAGTCGAGGTAGCTCCTACGAGCAGTACTTC. Residues: CASSQYPSRGSSYEQYF. J is TRBJ2-7 and V is TRBV4-1, with unresolved D. The CDR3 has 17 residues. Between the trimmed V and J ends, which lost 3 bases and 0 bases, there was a span of 18 bases. CDR1 and CDR2 (germline): MGHRA, YSYEKL.

The gene calls are TRBV7-9 and TRBJ2-1, with 7 bases that match TRBD1. Germline lookup yields CDR1 SEHNR and CDR2 FQNEAQ (reference sequence). J lost 4 bases, V lost 5 bases, and 8 bases had no gene match. The CDR3 has 15 residues. CDR3 sequence reads: CASSADRARYNEQFF. CDR3 bases: TGTGCCAGCAGCGCAGACAGGGCCAGATACAATGAGCAGTTCTTC. Full variable domain (missing parts from reference TRBV7-9 and TRBJ2-1): DTGVSQNPRHKITKRGQNVTFRCDPISEHNRLYWYRQTLGQGPEFLTYFQNEAQLEKSRLLSDRFSAERPKGSFSTLEIQRTEQGDSAMYLCASSADRARYNEQFFGPGTRLTVL.

The chain recombines TRBV5-4 with TRBJ2-7; no definite D call. This CDR3 region has 14 residues. Trimming pared 1 base from V and 6 bases from J, leaving 14 bases between. Germline CDR1 SGHNT, CDR2 YYREEE (reference sequence). The chain's CDR3 is CASSLRSAPVEQYF. The CDR3 DNA reads as TGTGCCAGCAGCTTGCGCAGTGCTCCCGTCGAGCAGTACTTC.

The V call is TRBV7-3, the J call TRBJ1-2, with TRBD1 identical over 7 bases. Germline-derived CDR1 and CDR2 are SGHTA and FQGTGA. The CDR3 loop spans 14 amino acids. After removal of 5 bases from V and 8 bases from J, the junction contained 11 bases not matched to a gene. DNA for the CDR3: TGTGCCAGCAGCCAGAGCGGGCAGGGGGACGGCTACACCTTC. Translation: CASSQSGQGDGYTF.

The gene calls are TRBV6-5 and TRBJ2-7; 7 bases fit TRBD1. CDR1 is MNHEY and CDR2 is SVGAGI in the germline V gene. The junction had 6 bases not matched to a gene; V was cut back by 2 bases and J by 2 bases. The CDR3 contains 15 residues. The CDR3, as DNA: TGTGCCAGCAGTTACGAACAGGGGAAGACCTACGAGCAGTACTTC. Its translation is CASSYEQGKTYEQYF.

The chain is built from TRBV7-2 and TRBJ2-2, with 10 bases fitting TRBD2. Germline-derived CDR1 and CDR2 are SGHTA and FQGNSA. The trim removed 0 bases at V and 6 bases at J, leaving 4 bases unmatched. The CDR3 consists of 16 residues. For the CDR3, the DNA is TGTGCCAGCAGCTTAGCAGCAGCGGGGGGGTCCGGGGAGCTGTTTTTT. It codes for CASSLAAAGGSGELFF.

This chain links TRBV9 with TRBJ2-1; perhaps TRBD1 as D (7 bases). Trimming pared 2 bases from V and 5 bases from J, leaving 11 bases between. The germline gives CDR1 SGDLS, CDR2 YYNGEE. The length of the CDR3 is 14 residues. Written as DNA, the CDR3 is TGTGCCAGCAGCGTCCAGGGGGAGGACAATGAGCAGTTCTTC. It translates to CASSVQGEDNEQFF.

CDR3 protein: CASSPRSGASYEQYF. The CDR3 DNA reads TGTGCCAGCAGCCCGAGAAGCGGGGCGTCCTACGAGCAGTACTTC. The chain is built from TRBV7-9 and TRBJ2-7; 7 bases agree with TRBD2. J was trimmed by 1 base and V by 5 bases; bases with no gene match: 8. Germline CDR1 reads SEHNR; CDR2 reads FQNEAQ (reference sequence). The CDR3 totals 15 residues.

This clone was counted only a few times. The V gene is TRBV19, the J gene TRBJ1-2; 7 positions match TRBD1. V dropped 5 bases and J dropped 4; count of bases not matched to a gene: 4. This CDR3 comprises 13 residues. Germline CDR1 and CDR2: LNHDA and SQIVND (reference sequence). CDR3 sequence reads: CASSPAGGYGYTF. The CDR3 DNA is TGTGCCAGTAGTCCGGCAGGGGGCTATGGCTACACCTTC.

About this clone itself: One junction end does not reproduce the germline sequence, and a read error may be involved. The chain joins TRBV9 to TRBJ2-2; 7 positions agree with TRBD2. From germline, CDR1 is SGDLS and CDR2 YYNGEE. This CDR3 spans 15 amino acids. CDR3 DNA sequence: TGTGCCAGCACCGTATCGGGAGGAGAGACCGGGGAGCTGTTTTTT. Protein sequence: CASTVSGGETGELFF.